Each of the 15 T cell receptor beta chains below was sequenced from the same sample in a study of blood T cell repertoires in COVID-19. Only in-frame clones appear in the TCRdb table, and some are missing; sequencing was by immunoSEQ multiplex PCR. The sample holds 45,000 to 60,000 clones, approximately 90% seen once. The sequencing input was peripheral blood. The receptors were gathered from a man aged 55 to 70 with acute or convalescent COVID-19.

This chain uses TRBV5-1 with TRBJ2-2; possible D gene TRBD2, 5 bases. Germline CDR1 and CDR2: SGHRS and YFSETQ. Trimming removed 6 bases at V and 6 bases at J, with 18 bases between. This CDR3 contains 15 residues. The CDR3 loop reads CASKGSIGVSGELFF. The CDR3 bases are TGCGCCAGCAAAGGGAGCATTGGGGTTTCCGGGGAGCTGTTTTTT.

This clone appeared a single time. The V gene is TRBV5-1, the J gene TRBJ2-1; 9 positions match TRBD2. V dropped 4 bases and J dropped 5; count of bases not matched to a gene: 16. There are 18 residues in the CDR3. CDR1 is SGHRS and CDR2 is YFSETQ in the germline V gene. Here the CDR3 reads CASSAERLSGGLNNEQFF. The DNA of the CDR3 is TGCGCCAGCAGCGCAGAAAGACTAAGCGGGGGGCTCAACAATGAGCAGTTCTTC.

The chain recombines TRBV5-4 with TRBJ1-3; tentatively, D is TRBD1 (5 bases). The CDR3 runs to 15 residues. V lost 3 bases to trimming and J lost 3 bases, with 13 bases between them. The germline gives CDR1 SGHNT, CDR2 YYREEE (reference sequence). CDR3 protein: CASSWSGGSGNTIYF. The CDR3 DNA reads as TGTGCCAGCAGCTGGAGTGGGGGGAGTGGAAACACCATATATTTT.

V usage is TRBV19 and J usage is TRBJ1-1, with D uncertain. The germline V gene encodes CDR1 LNHDA and CDR2 SQIVND (reference sequence). The germline V and J ends were trimmed by 8 bases and 1 base, with 5 bases remaining between them. CDR3 length: 11 amino acids. CDR3 residues: CASGRNTEAFF. The CDR3 nucleotides are TGTGCCAGTGGCAGGAACACTGAAGCTTTCTTT.

The chain links TRBV4-1 to TRBJ2-3; the D gene is possibly TRBD1 (5 bases). The CDR3 has 15 residues. The V gene lost 6 bases and the J gene lost 1 base, with 14 bases spanning the gap. CDR1 is MGHRA, CDR2 YSYEKL, per germline. The CDR3 loop reads CASSPAQGGTDTQYF. As DNA, the CDR3 is TGCGCCAGCAGTCCAGCCCAGGGCGGCACAGATACGCAGTATTTT.

The sample holds one count of this clone. This sequence joins TRBV11-2 and TRBJ1-4; D is unresolved. The germline V gene encodes CDR1 SGHAT and CDR2 FQNNGV. V was pared by 0 bases and J by 8 bases, with 10 bases between. This CDR3 contains 14 residues. The CDR3 is CASSLDRFREKLFF. CDR3 in DNA: TGTGCCAGCAGCTTAGATCGGTTTCGGGAAAAACTGTTTTTT.

V usage is TRBV6-1 and J usage is TRBJ1-5; 8 nucleotides align to TRBD1. This CDR3 spans 17 amino acids. CDR1 is MNHNS, CDR2 SASEGT, per germline. J was trimmed by 1 base and V by 4 bases; bases with no gene match: 9. CDR3 protein: CASSGRTGRLSNQPQHF. CDR3 DNA sequence: TGTGCCAGCAGTGGAAGGACAGGGCGGTTGAGCAATCAGCCCCAGCATTTT.

This clone was seen once. The chain is built from TRBV30 and TRBJ1-4; D might be TRBD1 (5 bases). V dropped 2 bases and J dropped 7 bases, with 17 bases sitting between them. The CDR3 contains 15 residues. CDR1 and CDR2 (germline): GTSNPN, SVGIG (reference sequence). The CDR3 protein is CAWSPWGDEGEKLFF. The DNA of the CDR3 is TGTGCCTGGAGTCCTTGGGGGGATGAAGGTGAAAAACTGTTTTTT.

This rearrangement joins TRBV24-1 to TRBJ2-7; D possibly corresponds to TRBD1 (6 bases). V lost 6 bases, J lost 5 bases, and 22 bases lay in between. Germline CDR1 is KGHDR and CDR2 is SFDVKD. CDR3 length: 16 amino acids. The CDR3 here is CATSQTGTLTLNEQYF. CDR3 in DNA: TGTGCCACCAGTCAAACAGGGACCTTAACCTTGAACGAGCAGTACTTC.

This chain links TRBV5-4 with TRBJ1-1; the D is unclear. This CDR3 is built from 13 residues. Germline V gene sequence: CDR1 SGHNT, CDR2 YYREEE (reference sequence). V lost 1 base and J lost 0, with 4 bases in between. CDR3 in DNA: TGTGCCAGCAGCTTGTCAGTGAACACTGAAGCTTTCTTT. This sequence encodes CASSLSVNTEAFF.

The V call is TRBV4-1, the J call TRBJ1-2, with 8 bases identical to TRBD1. The V and J ends lost 1 base and 7 bases, in that order; junction bases with no gene match: 14. There are 17 residues in the CDR3. CDR1 is MGHRA and CDR2 is YSYEKL in the germline V gene. The CDR3 loop reads CASSQGGRGRSGGGYTF. The CDR3 DNA reads TGCGCCAGCAGCCAAGGGGGCAGGGGGCGATCGGGCGGTGGCTACACCTTC.

This clone was found a few times. V and J are TRBV27 and TRBJ2-6; D may be TRBD1 (6 bases). V was clipped by 5 bases and J by 4 bases, with 15 bases between them. The CDR3 covers 16 residues. CDR1 is MNHEY, CDR2 SMNVEV, per germline (reference sequence). CDR3 amino acids: CASSPLGAGGANVLTF. The CDR3 DNA reads as TGTGCCAGCAGTCCCTTGGGGGCGGGCGGGGCCAACGTCCTGACTTTC.

This rearrangement joins TRBV5-1 to TRBJ2-3; TRBD2 agrees at 9 bases. Germline-derived CDR1 and CDR2 are SGHRS and YFSETQ. The CDR3 spans 14 residues. V trimming: 6 bases; J trimming: 2 bases; junction bases outside the gene matches: 4. CDR3 sequence reads: CASTTSGITDTQYF. CDR3 in DNA: TGCGCCAGCACGACTAGCGGAATCACAGATACGCAGTATTTT.

The rearrangement joins TRBV5-1 to TRBJ2-1; 7 positions match TRBD2. The length of the CDR3 is 15 residues. Germline-derived CDR1 and CDR2 are SGHRS and YFSETQ. Trimming cost V 4 bases and J 5 bases; bases outside gene matches: 9. CDR3 amino acids: CASSQKSSGNNEQFF. The CDR3 nucleotides read TGCGCCAGCAGCCAGAAGTCTAGCGGTAACAATGAGCAGTTCTTC.

This chain links TRBV28 with TRBJ1-4, with a tentative D call TRBD1 (6 bases). Between the trimmed V and J ends, which lost 6 bases and 0 bases, there was a span of 11 bases. The CDR3 has 15 residues. CDR1 is MDHEN, CDR2 SYDVKM, per germline. The CDR3 DNA reads as TGTGCCAGCAGAAGCCAGGGGACAACTAATGAAAAACTGTTTTTT. It specifies CASRSQGTTNEKLFF.